This T cell receptor (beta chain) was sequenced during a study of blood T cell repertoires in COVID-19. On the study more broadly: PBMCs, B-cell-depleted T cells, or T cells were the source of the cDNA or gDNA that made up the material.

In the authors' workflow: Cell counts per sample came from amplifying reference gene primers. Clones were sequenced by immunoSEQ multiplex PCR, and TCRdb holds only the in-frame ones, with some missing. V and J calls and clone size come straight from that table; D and trimming were deduced from the DNA. Of 25,000 to 35,000 clones detected, approximately 85% appear once; the ten largest clones hold less than 9.5%. Looked up from germline, CDR1 is MNHEY and CDR2 is SVGAGI. The CDR3 has 11 amino acids. Trimming stripped 6 bases from V and 4 bases from J, with 7 bases between. The sequenced sample consisted of peripheral blood. V usage is TRBV6-5 and J usage is TRBJ2-7; possibly TRBD1 for D (6 bases). The receptor comes from a human donor in a cohort sampled during active COVID-19. The CDR3 spells CASRDSYEQYF. The CDR3 DNA follows: TGTGCCAGCAGGGACAGTTACGAGCAGTACTTC.